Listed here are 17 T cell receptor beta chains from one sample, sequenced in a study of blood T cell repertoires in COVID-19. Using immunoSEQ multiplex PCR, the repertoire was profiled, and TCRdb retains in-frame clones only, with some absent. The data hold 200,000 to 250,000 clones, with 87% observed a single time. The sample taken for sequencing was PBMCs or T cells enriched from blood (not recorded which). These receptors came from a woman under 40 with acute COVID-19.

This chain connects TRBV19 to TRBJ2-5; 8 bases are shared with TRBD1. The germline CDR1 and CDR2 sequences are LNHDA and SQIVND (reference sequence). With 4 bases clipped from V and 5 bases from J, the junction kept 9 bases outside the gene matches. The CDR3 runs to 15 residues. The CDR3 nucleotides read TGTGCCAGTAGTACGGCAGGGGGCGGAGGGGAGACCCAGTACTTC. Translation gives CASSTAGGGGETQYF.

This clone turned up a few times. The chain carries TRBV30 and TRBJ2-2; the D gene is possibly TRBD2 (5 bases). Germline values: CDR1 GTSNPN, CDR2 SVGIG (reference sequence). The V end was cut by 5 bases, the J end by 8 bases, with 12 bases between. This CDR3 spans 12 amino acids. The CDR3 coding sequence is TGTGCCTGGGGCCACGGCGGGGGGGAGCTGTTTTTT. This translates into CAWGHGGGELFF.

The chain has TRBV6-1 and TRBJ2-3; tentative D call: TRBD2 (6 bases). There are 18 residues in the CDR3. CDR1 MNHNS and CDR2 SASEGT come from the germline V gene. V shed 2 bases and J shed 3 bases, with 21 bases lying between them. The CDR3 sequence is CASSERGRWGESTDTQYF. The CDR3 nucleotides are TGTGCCAGCAGTGAAAGAGGGAGGTGGGGTGAGTCGACAGATACGCAGTATTTT.

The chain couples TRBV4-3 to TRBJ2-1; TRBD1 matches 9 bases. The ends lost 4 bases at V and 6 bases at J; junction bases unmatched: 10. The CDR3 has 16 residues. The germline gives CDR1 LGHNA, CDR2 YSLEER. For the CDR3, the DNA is TGCGCCAGCAGCCGATTACCGGGACAGGGAAGCAATGAGCAGTTCTTC. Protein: CASSRLPGQGSNEQFF.

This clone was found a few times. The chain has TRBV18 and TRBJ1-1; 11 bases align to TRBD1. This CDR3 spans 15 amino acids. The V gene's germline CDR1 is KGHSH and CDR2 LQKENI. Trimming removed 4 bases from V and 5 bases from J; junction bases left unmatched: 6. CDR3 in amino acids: CASSLIRDRGTEAFF. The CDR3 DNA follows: TGTGCCAGCTCACTCATCCGGGACAGGGGGACTGAAGCTTTCTTT.

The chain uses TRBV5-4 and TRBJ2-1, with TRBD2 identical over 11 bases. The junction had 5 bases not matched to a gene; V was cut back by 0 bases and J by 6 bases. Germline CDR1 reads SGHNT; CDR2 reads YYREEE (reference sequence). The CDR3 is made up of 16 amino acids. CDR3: CASSLGGSGGANEQFF. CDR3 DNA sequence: TGTGCCAGCAGCTTGGGCGGTAGCGGGGGGGCCAATGAGCAGTTCTTC.

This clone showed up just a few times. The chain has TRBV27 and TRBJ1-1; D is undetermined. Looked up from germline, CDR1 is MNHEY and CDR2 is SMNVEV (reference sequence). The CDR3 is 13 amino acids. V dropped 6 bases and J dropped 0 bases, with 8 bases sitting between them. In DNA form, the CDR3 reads TGTGCCAGCAGACTGGTTATGAACACTGAAGCTTTCTTT. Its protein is CASRLVMNTEAFF.

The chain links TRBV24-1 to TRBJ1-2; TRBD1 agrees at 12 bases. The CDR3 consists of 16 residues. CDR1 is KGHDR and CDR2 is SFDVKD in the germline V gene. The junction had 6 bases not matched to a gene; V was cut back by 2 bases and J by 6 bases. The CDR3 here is CATSDSGTGGEDGYTF. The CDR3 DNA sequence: TGTGCCACCAGTGATTCCGGGACAGGGGGCGAGGATGGCTACACCTTC.

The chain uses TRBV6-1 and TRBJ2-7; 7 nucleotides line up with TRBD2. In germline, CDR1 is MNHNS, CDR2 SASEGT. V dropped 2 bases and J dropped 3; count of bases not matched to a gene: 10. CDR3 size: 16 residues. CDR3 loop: CASSESLSGAIYEQYF. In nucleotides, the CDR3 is TGTGCCAGCAGTGAATCCCTAAGCGGGGCCATCTACGAGCAGTACTTC.

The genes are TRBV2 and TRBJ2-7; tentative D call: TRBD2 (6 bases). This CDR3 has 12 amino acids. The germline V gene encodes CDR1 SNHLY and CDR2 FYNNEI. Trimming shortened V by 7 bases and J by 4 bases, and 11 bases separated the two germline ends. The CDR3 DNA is TGTGCCAGCACGGGAGAAAAATACGAGCAGTACTTC. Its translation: CASTGEKYEQYF.

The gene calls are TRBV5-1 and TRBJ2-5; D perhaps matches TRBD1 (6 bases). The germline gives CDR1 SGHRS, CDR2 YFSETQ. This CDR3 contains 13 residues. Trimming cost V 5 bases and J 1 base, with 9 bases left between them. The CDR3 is CASRSQGQETQYF. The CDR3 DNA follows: TGCGCCAGCAGATCACAGGGCCAAGAGACCCAGTACTTC.

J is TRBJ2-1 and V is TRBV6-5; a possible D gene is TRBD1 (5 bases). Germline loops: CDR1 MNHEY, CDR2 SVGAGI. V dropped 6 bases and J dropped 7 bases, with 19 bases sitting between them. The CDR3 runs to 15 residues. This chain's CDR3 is CASRSNRSGRNEQFF. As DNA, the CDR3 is TGTGCCAGCAGATCAAACAGGAGTGGGCGGAATGAGCAGTTCTTC.

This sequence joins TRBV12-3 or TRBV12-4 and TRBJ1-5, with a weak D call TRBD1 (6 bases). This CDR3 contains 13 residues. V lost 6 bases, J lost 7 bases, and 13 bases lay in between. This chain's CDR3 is CASRDSPGQPQHF. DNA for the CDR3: TGTGCCAGCAGGGACAGCCCGGGACAGCCCCAGCATTTT.

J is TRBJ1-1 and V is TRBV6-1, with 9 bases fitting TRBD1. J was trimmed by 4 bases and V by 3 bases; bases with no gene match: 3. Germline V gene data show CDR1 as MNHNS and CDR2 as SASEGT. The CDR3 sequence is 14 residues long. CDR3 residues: CASSDRDRATEAFF. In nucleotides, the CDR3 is TGTGCCAGCAGTGACCGGGACAGGGCCACTGAAGCTTTCTTT.

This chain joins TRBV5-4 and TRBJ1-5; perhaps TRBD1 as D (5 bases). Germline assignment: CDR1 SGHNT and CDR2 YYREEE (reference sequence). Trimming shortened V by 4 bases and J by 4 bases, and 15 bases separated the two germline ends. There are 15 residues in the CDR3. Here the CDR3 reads CASSPRAGWNQPQHF. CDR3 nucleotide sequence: TGTGCCAGCAGCCCCAGGGCAGGTTGGAATCAGCCCCAGCATTTT.

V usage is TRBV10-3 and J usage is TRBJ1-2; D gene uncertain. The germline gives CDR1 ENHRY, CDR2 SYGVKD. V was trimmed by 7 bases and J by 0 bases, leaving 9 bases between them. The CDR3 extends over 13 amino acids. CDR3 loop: CAITQNPNYGYTF. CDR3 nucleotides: TGTGCCATCACCCAAAATCCTAACTATGGCTACACCTTC.

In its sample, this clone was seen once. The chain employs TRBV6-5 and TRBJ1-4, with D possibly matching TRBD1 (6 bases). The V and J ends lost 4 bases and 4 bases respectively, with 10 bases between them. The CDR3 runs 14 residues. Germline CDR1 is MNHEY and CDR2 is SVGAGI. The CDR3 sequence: CASSLQGSNEKLFF. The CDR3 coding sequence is TGTGCCAGCAGTTTACAGGGAAGTAATGAAAAACTGTTTTTT.